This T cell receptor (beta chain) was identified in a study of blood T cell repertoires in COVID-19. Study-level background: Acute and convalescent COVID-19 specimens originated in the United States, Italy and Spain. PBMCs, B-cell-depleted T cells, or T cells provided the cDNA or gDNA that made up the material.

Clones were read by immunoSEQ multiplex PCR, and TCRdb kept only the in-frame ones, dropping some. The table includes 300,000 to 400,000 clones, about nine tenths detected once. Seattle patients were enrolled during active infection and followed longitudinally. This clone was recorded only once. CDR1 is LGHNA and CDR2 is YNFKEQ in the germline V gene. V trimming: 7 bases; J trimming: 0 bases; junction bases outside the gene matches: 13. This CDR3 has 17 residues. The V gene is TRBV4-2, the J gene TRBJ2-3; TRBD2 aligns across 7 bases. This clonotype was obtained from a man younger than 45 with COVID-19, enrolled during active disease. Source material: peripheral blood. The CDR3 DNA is TGTGCCAGCACTCCGGCGCGGGGGTTCTCTAGCACAGATACGCAGTATTTT. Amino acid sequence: CASTPARGFSSTDTQYF.